This T cell receptor (beta chain) was sequenced for a study of blood T cell repertoires in COVID-19. Germline V gives CDR1 SEHNR, CDR2 FQNEAQ (reference sequence). CDR3 length equals 12 residues. The V end was cut by 1 base, the J end by 8 bases, with 8 bases between. This clone was detected only a few times. Different DNA sequences within this sample yield the same CDR3. The data were produced by immunoSEQ multiplex PCR, yet TCRdb's version contains in-frame clones alone and is incomplete. This table has 150,000 to 200,000 clones, around 80% appearing once. The source of this sequence is a man between 70 and 80 years old with active or convalescent COVID-19. The sample consisted of peripheral blood. The rearrangement uses TRBV7-9 and TRBJ1-2; D unclear. CDR3: CASSLEPVGYTF. In DNA form, the CDR3 reads TGTGCCAGCAGCTTAGAACCGGTGGGCTACACCTTC.